These 10 T cell receptor beta chains were sequenced from one sample in a study of T cells after yellow fever vaccination. TCRdb reprocessed the 5' RACE reads via MiXCR and lists one record per CDR3 protein. Among 510,000 or so distinct CDR3 sequences listed, less than 20% were seen once. Source: PBMCs, taken 15 days after the yellow fever booster vaccination. Receptors were obtained from a man aged 25-45 years who received the YFV17D yellow fever vaccine.

This chain connects TRBV28 to TRBJ1-5; 9 positions agree with TRBD1. Unmatched junction bases numbered 12, after V lost 8 bases and J lost 7 bases. The V gene's germline CDR1 is MDHEN and CDR2 SYDVKM. This CDR3 comprises 15 residues. The DNA of the CDR3 is TGTGCCAGCTTCGAGTCCGGGACAGGGAACCAGCCCCAGCATTTT. Residues: CASFESGTGNQPQHF. Together with reference TRBV28 and TRBJ1-5, the CDR3 gives the full variable domain: DVKVTQSSRYLVKRTGEKVFLECVQDMDHENMFWYRQDPGLGLRLIYFSYDVKMKEKGDIPEGYSVSREKKERFSLILESASTNQTSMYLCASFESGTGNQPQHFGDGTRLSIL.

The chain links TRBV7-2 to TRBJ2-7, with D possibly TRBD2 on 5 matching bases. The CDR3 loop spans 16 amino acids. With 7 bases removed from V and 0 bases from J, the gap between germline ends came to 19 bases. In germline, CDR1 is SGHTA, CDR2 FQGNSA. The CDR3 region is CASTPPGFLGSYEQYF. The CDR3 DNA is TGTGCCAGCACCCCACCGGGGTTTCTAGGCTCCTACGAGCAGTACTTC.

This clonotype showed up just a few times. The chain has TRBV7-2 and TRBJ2-7; 11 positions match TRBD2. This CDR3 is built from 16 residues. Germline V gene lookup returns CDR1 SGHTA and CDR2 FQGNSA. Germline trimming cut 2 bases from V and 2 bases from J; bases unmatched to any gene: 5. This CDR3 is CASSLSLAGGTYEQYF. The CDR3 region has the DNA TGTGCCAGCAGCTTAAGTCTAGCGGGAGGAACCTACGAGCAGTACTTC.

V is TRBV12-3 or TRBV12-4 and J is TRBJ2-7; D tentatively reads TRBD1 or TRBD2 (6 bases each). V lost 5 bases to trimming and J lost 2 bases, with 13 bases between them. The CDR3 loop spans 14 amino acids. CDR3 residues: CASSGGTFPYEQYF. Here the CDR3 DNA reads TGTGCCAGCAGTGGGGGGACATTCCCCTACGAGCAGTACTTC.

This clonotype was seen repeatedly, ten times or more. The V and J genes are TRBV5-5 and TRBJ2-7, with D tentatively TRBD1 or TRBD2 (7 bases each). The CDR3 has 15 amino acids. Germline assignment: CDR1 SGHKS and CDR2 YYEKEE (reference sequence). V dropped 3 bases and J dropped 0 bases, with 13 bases sitting between them. The CDR3 loop is CASSWSGGDSYEQYF. The CDR3 nucleotides are TGTGCCAGCAGCTGGTCAGGGGGGGACTCCTACGAGCAGTACTTC.

This clonotype was counted between two and nine times. The chain recombines TRBV5-1 with TRBJ2-1, with D unresolved. The CDR3 sequence is 14 residues long. The V and J ends lost 6 bases and 8 bases respectively, with 18 bases between them. Germline V gene data show CDR1 as SGHRS and CDR2 as YFSETQ. DNA of the CDR3: TGCGCCAGCACCACAAGGGATGGGTGGGATGAGCAGTTCTTC. Its translation: CASTTRDGWDEQFF. Based on the CDR3 plus reference TRBV5-1 and TRBJ2-1, the full variable domain is KAGVTQTPRYLIKTRGQQVTLSCSPISGHRSVSWYQQTPGQGLQFLFEYFSETQRNKGNFPGRFSGRQFSNSRSEMNVSTLELGDSALYLCASTTRDGWDEQFFGPGTRLTVL.

This clonotype was counted between two and nine times. The gene calls are TRBV5-1 and TRBJ2-4, with D hard to call. The V end was cut by 2 bases, the J end by 0 bases, with 9 bases between. The CDR3 runs to 15 residues. Per germline, CDR1 SGHRS and CDR2 YFSETQ. This CDR3 is CASSLGSPAKNIQYF. The CDR3 coding sequence is TGCGCCAGCAGCTTAGGATCCCCAGCCAAAAACATTCAGTACTTC.

The chain carries TRBV12-3 or TRBV12-4 and TRBJ1-2, with unresolved D. Trimming removed 6 bases at V and 8 bases at J, with 10 bases between. This CDR3 has 11 residues. CDR3 DNA: TGTGCCAGCAGCGGCCCGCGGGGCTACACCTTC. This sequence encodes CASSGPRGYTF.

This clonotype has more than one count but fewer than ten. The chain links TRBV6-2 or TRBV6-3 to TRBJ2-3, with D unclear. The germline V and J ends were trimmed by 2 bases and 5 bases, with 5 bases remaining between them. The CDR3 has 12 amino acids. CDR1 and CDR2 from the germline V gene are MNHEY and SVGEGT. Here the CDR3 DNA reads TGTGCCAGCAGTTACCCCGAAGATACGCAGTATTTT. Its protein is CASSYPEDTQYF.

The table lists this clonotype with a few counts. This sequence joins TRBV6-5 and TRBJ1-6; tentative D call: TRBD1 (5 bases). Trimming pared 0 bases from V and 7 bases from J, leaving 13 bases between. Germline CDR1 reads MNHEY; CDR2 reads SVGAGI. CDR3 length: 16 residues. CDR3 amino acids: CASSYSRGWGNSPLHF. CDR3 coding DNA: TGTGCCAGCAGTTACTCGAGGGGTTGGGGCAATTCACCCCTCCACTTT.